The sample holds one count of the clone carrying this T cell receptor (beta chain). Its cognate antigen is unknown. Positive CCR7 selection of CD45RO-negative cells yielded the naive CD8 cells, and terminally differentiated effector memory CD45RA+ cells were excluded. Germline CDR1 SGHRS, CDR2 YFSETQ. CDR3 length: 15 residues. V lost 4 bases, J lost 7 bases, and 5 bases stayed unmatched. This sample was included in a study of shared clonotypes between healthy human individuals. Sequencing used immunoSEQ multiplex PCR; TCRdb keeps in-frame clones, though not all of them. This sample carries millions of clones, approximately 94% of them seen once, and the ten largest clones take more than 1.5%. Whole-study findings and limits: When naive CD4 clonotypes were compared across a few donors, 4% to 5.5% were shared.

This rearrangement joins TRBV5-1 to TRBJ2-2, with 12 nucleotides matching TRBD2. The sample was naive CD8+ T cells from PBMCs. This sequence was found in a young man in good health. Some clones in this sample may be carry-over from other donors' samples. The CDR3: CASSRTSGTDGELFF. The CDR3, as DNA: TGCGCCAGCAGCCGGACTAGCGGGACGGACGGGGAGCTGTTTTTT. The variable domain in full, with the rest retrieved from reference TRBV5-1 and TRBJ2-2, is KAGVTQTPRYLIKTRGQQVTLSCSPISGHRSVSWYQQTPGQGLQFLFEYFSETQRNKGNFPGRFSGRQFSNSRSEMNVSTLELGDSALYLCASSRTSGTDGELFFGEGSRLTVL.